This T cell receptor (beta chain) was identified during a study of T cell responses to AZD1222 COVID-19 vaccine. Study results and limitations: A mostly white British donor set with more females was recruited, and clonal diversity was possibly underestimated. Repertoires in all cases were sampled only once the peak T cell response had passed. Among those given AZD1222, only five to seven were seropositive at baseline. Spike-specific TCR breadth and depth both grew after two AZD1222 doses.

This CDR3 has 14 residues. The germline CDR1 and CDR2 sequences are SNHLY and FYNNEI. V was trimmed by 8 bases and J by 3 bases, leaving 15 bases between them. Sequencing used immunoSEQ multiplex PCR; TCRdb keeps in-frame clones, though not all of them. Among roughly 140,000 clones listed, 70% to 90% were seen once. A note on this clone: The antigen is unknown.

The J gene is TRBJ2-3, the V gene TRBV2; D is undetermined. This TCR was recovered from an adult who had recovered from COVID-19. Sequences were derived from peripheral blood, sampled after recovery from COVID-19. The chain's CDR3 is CASLSGQTTDTQYF. CDR3 DNA: TGTGCCAGCCTATCAGGTCAGACAACAGATACGCAGTATTTT.